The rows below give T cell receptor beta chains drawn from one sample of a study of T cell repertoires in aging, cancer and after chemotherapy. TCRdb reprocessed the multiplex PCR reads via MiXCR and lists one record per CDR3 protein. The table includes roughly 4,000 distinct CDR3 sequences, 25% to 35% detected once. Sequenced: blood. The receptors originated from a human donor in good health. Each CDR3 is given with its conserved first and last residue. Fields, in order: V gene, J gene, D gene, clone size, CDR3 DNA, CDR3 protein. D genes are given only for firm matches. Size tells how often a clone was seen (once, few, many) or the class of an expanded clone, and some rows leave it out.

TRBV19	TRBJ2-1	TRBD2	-	TGTGCCAGTAGTGGCGGACTAGCGGGGTACAATGAGCAGTTCTTC	CASSGGLAGYNEQFF
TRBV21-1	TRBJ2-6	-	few	TGTGCCAGCACCGCGGGAGGACGGCTTGGGGCCAACGTCCTGACTTTC	CASTAGGRLGANVLTF
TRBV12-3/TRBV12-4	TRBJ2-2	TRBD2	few	TGTGCCAGCAGCTACACTAGCGGGAGATTGGGCGGGGAGCTGTTTTTT	CASSYTSGRLGGELFF
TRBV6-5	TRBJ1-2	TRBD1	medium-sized	TGTGCCAGCAGTGACAACAGGGGCAACTATGGCTACACCTTC	CASSDNRGNYGYTF
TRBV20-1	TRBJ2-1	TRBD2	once	TGCAGTGCTAGGAGGAGACTAGCGGGAGAAGGGAGGCAGTTCTTC	CSARRRLAGEGRQFF
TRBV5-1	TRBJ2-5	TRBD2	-	TGCGCCAGCACTCAGACTAGCGGGAGTGAGACCCAGTACTTC	CASTQTSGSETQYF
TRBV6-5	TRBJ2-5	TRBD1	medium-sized	TGTGCCAGCAGCCCGGGACAGGGCCAAGAGACCCAGTACTTC	CASSPGQGQETQYF
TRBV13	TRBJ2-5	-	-	TGTGCCAGCAGCCCCCGGTGGGACTCCCTGGGAGAGACCCAGTACTTC	CASSPRWDSLGETQYF
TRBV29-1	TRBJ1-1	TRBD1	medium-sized	TGCAGCGTTGTAGGTCAGGGGGCGACTGAAGCTTTCTTT	CSVVGQGATEAFF
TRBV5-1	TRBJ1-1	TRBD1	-	TGCGCCAGCAGCTTGGTCCCGACAGGGAGCACTGAAGCTTTCTTT	CASSLVPTGSTEAFF
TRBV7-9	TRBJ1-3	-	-	TGTGCCAGCAGCTTAGATGCTGGAGACACCATATATTTT	CASSLDAGDTIYF
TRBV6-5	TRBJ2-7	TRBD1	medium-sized	TGTGCCAGCAGCCGTGGACAGGGGGCCATCGAGCAGTACTTC	CASSRGQGAIEQYF
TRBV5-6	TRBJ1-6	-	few	TGTGCCAGCAGCTTGGTACTCTCCGATTCACCCCTCCACTTT	CASSLVLSDSPLHF
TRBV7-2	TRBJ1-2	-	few	TGTGCCAGCAGCTTATATCGGGCAGGGTCTGGCTATGGCTACACCTTC	CASSLYRAGSGYGYTF
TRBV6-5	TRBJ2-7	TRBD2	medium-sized	TGTGCCAGCAGCCCCTCCGGACTAGCGGGACCTCGCGAGCAGTACTTC	CASSPSGLAGPREQYF
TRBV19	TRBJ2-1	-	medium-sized	TGTGCCAGTAGTATGGGAGCAGAGAATGAGCAGTTCTTC	CASSMGAENEQFF
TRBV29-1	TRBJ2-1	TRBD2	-	TGCAGCGACTACGGGACTAGCGGGAGATCAGCCTACAATGAGCAGTTCTTC	CSDYGTSGRSAYNEQFF
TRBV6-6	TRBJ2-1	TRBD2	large	TGTGCCAGCAGTTTAGGACTAGCGGGAGTGGGGGAGCAGTTCTTC	CASSLGLAGVGEQFF
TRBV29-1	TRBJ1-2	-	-	TGCAGCGTTGATTACAGCCTAAACTATGGCTACACCTTC	CSVDYSLNYGYTF
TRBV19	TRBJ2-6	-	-	TGTGCCAGTACCCCGACAGGGGCCAACGTCCTGACTTTC	CASTPTGANVLTF
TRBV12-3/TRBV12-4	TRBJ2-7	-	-	TGTGCCAGCAGTTTAACGGGGCTTACCTACGAGCAGTACTTC	CASSLTGLTYEQYF
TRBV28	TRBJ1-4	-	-	TGTGCCAGCAGCTACTCGGATGAAAAACTGTTTTTT	CASSYSDEKLFF
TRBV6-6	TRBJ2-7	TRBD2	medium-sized	TGTGCCAGCAGTTACTCTAGCGGGAGTGGGTACGAGCAGTACTTC	CASSYSSGSGYEQYF
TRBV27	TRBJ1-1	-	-	TGTGCCAGCATGGAGGGTCCTCCAGGTACTGAAGCTTTCTTT	CASMEGPPGTEAFF
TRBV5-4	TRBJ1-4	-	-	TGTGCCAGCAGCTTAGACCCGGGGGAAAAACTGTTTTTT	CASSLDPGEKLFF
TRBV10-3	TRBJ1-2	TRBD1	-	TGTGCCATGACAGGGGAAGAGGCGGATGGCTACACCTTC	CAMTGEEADGYTF
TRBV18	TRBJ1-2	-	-	TGTGCCAGCTCACCAACAGTCGGCAGACCCTATGGCTACACCTTC	CASSPTVGRPYGYTF
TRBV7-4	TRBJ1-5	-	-	TGTGCCAGCAGTTACAATAGCAATCAGCCCCAGCATTTT	CASSYNSNQPQHF
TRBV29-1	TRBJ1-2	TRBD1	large	TGCAGCGTTTCCTCGGGACAGGGGGCTGGCTACACCTTC	CSVSSGQGAGYTF
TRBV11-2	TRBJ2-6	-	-	TGTGCCAGCAGCCACTTTCTGAGGAAAAAGATCTCTGGGGCCAACGTCCTGACTTTC	CASSHFLRKKISGANVLTF
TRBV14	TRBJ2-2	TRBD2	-	TGTGCCAGCAGCCAGGGAGGCGGGAGGATCACCGGGGAGCTGTTTTTT	CASSQGGGRITGELFF
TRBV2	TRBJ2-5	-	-	TGTGCCAGCGCTAGGGACTTGCAAGAGACCCAGTACTTC	CASARDLQETQYF
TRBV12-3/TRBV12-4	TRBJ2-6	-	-	TGTGCCAGCAGTCCCCCCGGGGTGGACCTCTCTGGGGCCAACGTCCTGACTTTC	CASSPPGVDLSGANVLTF